This T cell receptor (beta chain) originates from a study of CD8+ T cells in alopecia areata. About the research overall: Treated patients received oral tofacitinib, 5 to 10 mg twice daily.

Findings and limits, study-wide: The study found TCR sharing across patients less clear than in mice, possibly for HLA reasons.

Punch biopsies of lesional scalp, plus peripheral blood, were taken from alopecia areata patients. cDNA serving as the sequencing template came from extracted, reverse transcribed RNA. Produced via immunoSEQ multiplex PCR; TCRdb's table is partial and in-frame only. The repertoire holds over 50,000 clones, with 45% to 50% as singletons. This CDR3 is 13 amino acids long. Germline V gene data show CDR1 as GTSNPN and CDR2 as SVGIG (reference sequence). The germline V and J ends were trimmed by 5 bases and 5 bases, with 16 bases remaining between them. With regard to this clone: Its antigen is still unknown.

Source: CD8+ T cells sorted from blood, taken at week 0. The sequence came from a human donor with alopecia areata. The chain is built from TRBV30 and TRBJ2-7; D tentatively fits TRBD1 or TRBD2 (5 bases each). The CDR3 nucleotides read TGTGCCTGGTGTGGGGGAAACGGGGACGAGCAGTACTTC. Amino acids: CAWCGGNGDEQYF. Filled out from reference TRBV30 and TRBJ2-7, the complete variable domain reads SQTIHQWPATLVQPVGSPLSLECTVEGTSNPNLYWYRQAAGRGLQLLFYSVGIGQISSEVPQNLSASRPQDRQFILSSKKLLLSDSGFYLCAWCGGNGDEQYFGPGTRLTVT.